The text below deals with one T cell receptor (beta chain). The antigen remains unidentified. All of the isolated RNA was reverse transcribed, so expressed TCRB transcripts were sequenced. Naive, central memory and regulatory T cell samples yielded around 3.4 million reads on average. The protocol was immunoSEQ multiplex PCR, while the TCRdb copy is restricted to in-frame clones and leaves out a portion. The sample lists under 250,000 clones, 13% to 15% occurring once. CDR3 size: 13 residues. Per the germline V gene, CDR1 is MNHNY and CDR2 is SVGAGI (reference sequence). Trimming took off 7 bases at V and 6 bases at J, with 10 bases between the two ends. The entry originates in a study of beta chain features in type 1 diabetes. Study-wide findings and caveats: It was possible that PCR favored shorter templates, equally so in patients and controls.

Sequenced material: naive CD4+ T cells from blood. This TCR was recovered from a woman aged 40-49 years in good health. The gene calls are TRBV6-6 and TRBJ1-6; D gene uncertain. CDR3 region: CASNRGSNSPLHF. As DNA, the CDR3 is TGTGCCAGCAATCGGGGTTCTAATTCACCCCTCCACTTT.